This entry lists 7 T cell receptor beta chains sequenced from one sample in a study of blood T cell repertoires in COVID-19. Some clones are missing from TCRdb's copy, which holds only in-frame ones; the method was immunoSEQ multiplex PCR. The sample has tens of thousands of clones, about 89% seen once. The sample comprised peripheral blood. The receptors stem from an elderly man with active COVID-19.

J is TRBJ1-1 and V is TRBV12-3 or TRBV12-4; TRBD1 matches at 7 bases. The CDR3 is made up of 13 amino acids. V lost 5 bases, J lost 5 bases, and 5 bases stayed unmatched. For the CDR3, the DNA is TGTGCCAGCAGTCCCAGCAGGGGGACTGAAGCTTTCTTT. The encoded protein is CASSPSRGTEAFF.

The chain has TRBV6-5 and TRBJ2-5, with TRBD1 as a possible D gene (5 bases). V lost 0 bases and J 0 bases, leaving 8 bases between the germline ends. Germline assignment: CDR1 MNHEY and CDR2 SVGAGI. The CDR3 has 15 residues. The CDR3 bases are TGTGCCAGCAGTTACTCGACAGCCCACCAAGAGACCCAGTACTTC. Amino acids: CASSYSTAHQETQYF.

The CDR3: CASSLAGANYGYTF. The CDR3 coding sequence is TGTGCCAGCAGCTTAGCAGGGGCTAACTATGGCTACACCTTC. The gene calls are TRBV7-9 and TRBJ1-2; TRBD1 is a possible D gene (5 bases). The CDR3 is 14 amino acids. The ends were cut back, 0 bases at V and 0 bases at J, with 5 bases in the middle. CDR1 is SEHNR and CDR2 is FQNEAQ in the germline V gene (reference sequence).

The rearrangement joins TRBV6-2 or TRBV6-3 to TRBJ1-2, with 7 positions matching TRBD1. The junction had 6 bases not matched to a gene; V was cut back by 5 bases and J by 6 bases. Looked up from germline, CDR1 is MNHEY and CDR2 is SVGEGT. CDR3 size: 13 residues. CDR3 loop: CASSATGYDGYTF. CDR3 nucleotides: TGTGCCAGCAGTGCGACAGGGTATGATGGCTACACCTTC.

This clone appeared once. The rearrangement links TRBV11-2 to TRBJ2-3; 10 bases map to TRBD2. Trimming cost V 0 bases and J 2 bases; bases outside gene matches: 2. Germline V gives CDR1 SGHAT, CDR2 FQNNGV. The CDR3 is 16 residues long. CDR3 sequence reads: CASSLEGLAPTDTQYF. In DNA, the CDR3 is TGTGCCAGCAGCTTAGAGGGACTAGCGCCCACAGATACGCAGTATTTT.

The rearrangement uses TRBV19 and TRBJ2-2; no firm D call. Germline V gives CDR1 LNHDA, CDR2 SQIVND (reference sequence). The CDR3 spans 13 residues. The ends were cut back, 3 bases at V and 5 bases at J, with 7 bases in the middle. In DNA form, the CDR3 reads TGTGCCAGTAGTATTCGCGGTACCGGGGAGCTGTTTTTT. Residues: CASSIRGTGELFF.

This sequence joins TRBV4-3 and TRBJ2-2; maybe TRBD2 (6 bases). There are 14 residues in the CDR3. Germline V lookup: CDR1 LGHNA, CDR2 YSLEER. V lost 3 bases to trimming and J lost 6 bases, with 11 bases between them. CDR3 DNA sequence: TGCGCCAGCAGCCATTTGGGGAGGTCCGGGGAGCTGTTTTTT. Amino acid sequence: CASSHLGRSGELFF.